The 27 T cell receptor beta chains listed next were all sequenced from one sample in a study of T cells in Graves' hyperthyroidism and ophthalmopathy. Authors of the study amplified TCR beta CDR3 regions from RNA transcripts. A first-round RT-PCR of the TCR CDR3 used the HTBI primer set. TCRdb re-analysed the multiplex PCR reads in MiXCR, keeping a single row per CDR3 protein. The profile covers about half a million distinct CDR3 sequences, with around 21% appearing a single time and approximately 26% taken by the ten largest. The sequenced sample consisted of blood. These receptors were obtained from a man younger than 35 with Graves' hyperthyroidism.

This clonotype appeared a few times. The rearrangement joins TRBV15 to TRBJ2-1; D remains unclear. Looked up from germline, CDR1 is LNHNV and CDR2 is YYDKDF (reference sequence). V lost 0 bases and J 9 bases, leaving 12 bases between the germline ends. This CDR3 is 14 amino acids long. The CDR3 DNA follows: TGTGCCACCAGCAGAGACTCGACGCTCGTTGAGCAGTTCTTC. Translation: CATSRDSTLVEQFF.

This clonotype has only a few counts. The rearrangement uses TRBV6-1 and TRBJ2-1; TRBD2 might be the D (7 bases). This CDR3 has 14 amino acids. Trimming stripped 5 bases from V and 5 bases from J, with 13 bases between. Germline values: CDR1 MNHNS, CDR2 SASEGT. In DNA, the CDR3 is TGTGCCAGCAGTAAGAGGGGGGGGCACAATGAGCAGTTCTTC. The encoded protein is CASSKRGGHNEQFF.

This clonotype was found many times. The junction differs from germline at one of its ends, possibly a read error. For the CDR3, the DNA is TGTGCCAGCAGTCACTCGGACAGGGCTAGCTATGGCTACACCTTC. Translating it yields CASSHSDRASYGYTF. This chain connects TRBV6-5 to TRBJ1-2, with TRBD1 identical over 8 bases. Germline V gives CDR1 MNHEY, CDR2 SVGAGI. CDR3 length equals 15 residues.

This chain uses TRBV5-6 with TRBJ2-5; possible D gene TRBD1, 5 bases. The germline V gene has CDR1 SGHDT and CDR2 YYEEEE. The CDR3 sequence is 14 residues long. Trimming pared 3 bases from V and 1 base from J, leaving 10 bases between. The CDR3 is CASSSTGFQETQYF. CDR3 nucleotide sequence: TGTGCCAGCAGCTCCACAGGTTTCCAAGAGACCCAGTACTTC.

The rearrangement uses TRBV28 and TRBJ1-1; possibly TRBD1 for D (5 bases). The germline gives CDR1 MDHEN, CDR2 SYDVKM. V lost 5 bases to trimming and J lost 0 bases, with 16 bases between them. The CDR3 covers 16 residues. CDR3 loop: CASSPPTTALNTEAFF. The CDR3, as DNA: TGTGCCAGCAGTCCCCCAACGACAGCCCTGAACACTGAAGCTTTCTTT.

The chain recombines TRBV12-3 or TRBV12-4 with TRBJ2-4; the D call may be TRBD1 or TRBD2 (6 bases each). V lost 3 bases and J 6 bases, leaving 9 bases between the germline ends. The CDR3 consists of 13 residues. The CDR3 spells CASSLGGPNIQYF. As DNA, the CDR3 is TGTGCCAGCAGTTTGGGGGGCCCAAACATTCAGTACTTC.

This clonotype was observed at least ten times. The V gene is TRBV28, the J gene TRBJ1-4; 9 bases line up with TRBD1. The junction had 7 bases not matched to a gene; V was cut back by 10 bases and J by 7 bases. The germline CDR1 and CDR2 sequences are MDHEN and SYDVKM. This CDR3 contains 13 residues. CDR3 sequence reads: CATLDRGSEKLFF. Here the CDR3 DNA reads TGTGCCACCCTAGACAGGGGGAGTGAAAAACTGTTTTTT.

This clonotype was counted only a few times. J is TRBJ1-2 and V is TRBV27, with D unresolved. Germline CDR1 is MNHEY and CDR2 is SMNVEV (reference sequence). V was trimmed by 4 bases and J by 2 bases, leaving 8 bases between them. This CDR3 spans 13 amino acids. The CDR3 sequence is CASSSRRNYGYTF. In DNA, the CDR3 is TGTGCCAGCAGTTCGAGACGGAACTATGGCTACACCTTC.

Ten or more counts support this clonotype. The chain combines TRBV15 with TRBJ2-7; 8 positions match TRBD1. The CDR3 totals 16 residues. Trimming removed 0 bases from V and 0 bases from J; junction bases left unmatched: 4. Germline V CDR1 and CDR2: LNHNV, YYDKDF (reference sequence). Here the CDR3 reads CATSRDRTGSSYEQYF. The CDR3 DNA sequence: TGTGCCACCAGCAGAGATAGGACAGGGAGCTCCTACGAGCAGTACTTC.

The table lists this clonotype with many counts. The chain uses TRBV12-3 or TRBV12-4 and TRBJ1-2, with 7 bases matching TRBD1. The CDR3 spans 13 residues. V lost 10 bases to trimming and J lost 5 bases; unmatched junction nucleotides: 10. The CDR3 loop is CAMARGGWYGYTF. The CDR3 DNA is TGTGCCATGGCGAGAGGGGGCTGGTATGGCTACACCTTC.

This clonotype appeared many times. The J gene is TRBJ2-7, the V gene TRBV19; possible D gene TRBD2, 5 bases. This CDR3 has 12 residues. In germline, CDR1 is LNHDA, CDR2 SQIVND (reference sequence). The CDR3 nucleotides read TGTGCGGCTCGCGCCCGGACGGGGGAGCAGTACTTC. Protein sequence: CAARARTGEQYF.

V and J are TRBV6-1 and TRBJ1-1; TRBD1 aligns across 7 bases. V lost 5 bases and J lost 6; bases outside the gene matches: 9. This CDR3 contains 14 residues. The germline CDR1 and CDR2 sequences are MNHNS and SASEGT. CDR3 DNA sequence: TGTGCCAGCAGTATCCAGGGGGGGGGGGCTGAAGCTTTCTTT. Protein: CASSIQGGGAEAFF.

The rearrangement uses TRBV11-2 and TRBJ2-7; 7 bases are a match to TRBD1. The V segment lost 7 bases and the J segment 4 bases; nucleotides outside the gene matches: 16. Germline lookup yields CDR1 SGHAT and CDR2 FQNNGV. This CDR3 comprises 16 residues. The CDR3 is CASTAKHGTAFYEQYF. The CDR3 nucleotides are TGTGCCAGCACCGCAAAACATGGGACAGCATTTTACGAGCAGTACTTC.

This clonotype was counted many times. V and J are TRBV5-1 and TRBJ1-1; possibly TRBD1 for D (6 bases). Trimming left V 2 bases short and J 1 base short, with 9 bases between. Germline V gene data show CDR1 as SGHRS and CDR2 as YFSETQ. This CDR3 contains 14 residues. CDR3 nucleotide sequence: TGCGCCAGCAGCTTTAGGACAGCGAACACTGAAGCTTTCTTT. Translated: CASSFRTANTEAFF.

This sequence joins TRBV6-2 or TRBV6-3 and TRBJ1-1; TRBD1 is a possible D gene (5 bases). Trimming removed 10 bases from V and 8 bases from J, with 14 bases in between. Germline CDR1 is MNHEY and CDR2 is SVGEGT. This CDR3 is 11 amino acids long. The CDR3 reads CAILSGTEAFF. The CDR3 DNA sequence: TGTGCCATCCTTTCTGGGACCGAAGCTTTCTTT.

This clonotype was seen a few times. The chain joins TRBV19 to TRBJ1-5; possibly TRBD1 for D (5 bases). The CDR3 is made up of 15 amino acids. Germline CDR1 and CDR2: LNHDA and SQIVND (reference sequence). Trimming removed 3 bases from V and 7 bases from J, with 16 bases in between. This chain's CDR3 is CASSIVRGEWQPQHF. CDR3 sequence (DNA): TGTGCCAGTAGTATCGTCAGAGGGGAGTGGCAGCCCCAGCATTTT.

This clonotype was observed many times. The CDR3, as DNA: TGTGCCAGCAGTTTATTAGGAGGGGGGGACCCTACCTACGAGCAGTACTTC. It yields the protein CASSLLGGGDPTYEQYF. The chain couples TRBV28 to TRBJ2-7; tentatively, D is TRBD2 (7 bases). This CDR3 comprises 17 residues. Per germline, CDR1 MDHEN and CDR2 SYDVKM. The germline V and J ends were trimmed by 1 base and 2 bases, with 18 bases remaining between them.

This clonotype was seen ten or more times. The V and J genes are TRBV2 and TRBJ2-5; D is unclear. Per germline, CDR1 SNHLY and CDR2 FYNNEI. Trimming shortened V by 4 bases and J by 2 bases, and 8 bases separated the two germline ends. This CDR3 has 13 residues. The CDR3 here is CASSVLFQETQYF. DNA of the CDR3: TGTGCCAGCAGTGTCTTGTTTCAAGAGACCCAGTACTTC.

This clonotype was detected many times. The chain carries TRBV4-2 and TRBJ2-5, with D possibly matching TRBD2 (6 bases). Trimming left V 4 bases short and J 3 bases short, with 21 bases between. Germline loops: CDR1 LGHNA, CDR2 YNFKEQ. CDR3 length equals 17 residues. CDR3 sequence: CASSLPLGLNGEETQYF. The DNA for the CDR3 is TGTGCCAGCAGCCTCCCCCTGGGACTGAACGGGGAAGAGACCCAGTACTTC.

This clonotype was seen more than once but under ten times. V and J are TRBV30 and TRBJ2-2; D might be TRBD1 (7 bases). Trimming shortened V by 4 bases and J by 1 base, and 13 bases separated the two germline ends. The CDR3 covers 15 residues. Per germline, CDR1 GTSNPN and CDR2 SVGIG (reference sequence). The CDR3 coding sequence is TGTGCCTGGATGGGCGGGACAGTGAACACCGGGGAGCTGTTTTTT. This gives the protein CAWMGGTVNTGELFF.

The chain has TRBV20-1 and TRBJ2-4; the D is unclear. V was trimmed by 6 bases and J by 5 bases, leaving 26 bases between them. Germline V gives CDR1 DFQATT, CDR2 SNEGSKA (reference sequence). The CDR3 runs to 17 residues. In DNA form, the CDR3 reads TGCAGTGCCGATACGGACCTGCCTCATGGGATCGAAAACATTCAGTACTTC. This codes for CSADTDLPHGIENIQYF.

The chain has TRBV30 and TRBJ1-2; D not certain. CDR1 is GTSNPN and CDR2 is SVGIG in the germline V gene (reference sequence). The germline V and J ends were trimmed by 3 bases and 7 bases, with 18 bases remaining between them. The CDR3 has 14 residues. The CDR3 coding sequence is TGTGCCTGGAGCTCCGGTAGGGTGGGCGGTGGCTACACCTTC. As protein: CAWSSGRVGGGYTF. Supplemented by reference TRBV30 and TRBJ1-2, the full variable domain reads SQTIHQWPATLVQPVGSPLSLECTVEGTSNPNLYWYRQAAGRGLQLLFYSVGIGQISSEVPQNLSASRPQDRQFILSSKKLLLSDSGFYLCAWSSGRVGGGYTFGSGTRLTVV.

This clonotype was picked up many times. This chain joins TRBV2 and TRBJ2-2; 8 bases fit TRBD1. Germline V gene data show CDR1 as SNHLY and CDR2 as FYNNEI. The CDR3 spans 14 residues. After removal of 6 bases from V and 1 base from J, the junction contained 1 base not matched to a gene. CDR3 sequence reads: CASSGTGNTGELFF. The CDR3 DNA is TGTGCCAGCAGCGGGACAGGGAACACCGGGGAGCTGTTTTTT.

This clonotype was counted many times. The chain links TRBV15 to TRBJ2-5; weak D call: TRBD2 (7 bases). Germline V gene data show CDR1 as LNHNV and CDR2 as YYDKDF (reference sequence). V was shortened by 1 base and J by 3 bases, with 15 bases between the two germline ends. The CDR3 runs 16 residues. The CDR3 reads CATSRAYGGPKETQYF. The CDR3 DNA sequence: TGTGCCACCAGCAGAGCCTACGGGGGGCCGAAAGAGACCCAGTACTTC.

At least ten counts were recorded for this clonotype. This chain uses TRBV29-1 with TRBJ1-2, with no clear D. Trimming stripped 1 base from V and 6 bases from J, with 6 bases between. Germline lookup yields CDR1 SQVTM and CDR2 ANQGSEA. This CDR3 region has 11 residues. CDR3 sequence: CSVEGDDGYTF. In DNA form, the CDR3 reads TGCAGCGTTGAAGGAGACGATGGCTACACCTTC.

The J gene is TRBJ2-5, the V gene TRBV7-2; no firm D call. Trimming took off 4 bases at V and 5 bases at J, with 14 bases between the two ends. The CDR3 spans 14 residues. Germline V gives CDR1 SGHTA, CDR2 FQGNSA. The CDR3 loop is CASSSPARTETQYF. As DNA, the CDR3 is TGTGCCAGCAGCTCACCAGCACGGACGGAGACCCAGTACTTC. The complete variable domain, with remaining parts taken from reference TRBV7-2 and TRBJ2-5, reads GAGVSQSPSNKVTEKGKDVELRCDPISGHTALYWYRQSLGQGLEFLIYFQGNSAPDKSGLPSDRFSAERTGGSVSTLTIQRTQQEDSAVYLCASSSPARTETQYFGPGTRLLVL.

The chain joins TRBV9 to TRBJ1-1; D not certain. The ends were cut back, 0 bases at V and 6 bases at J, with 12 bases in the middle. CDR1 and CDR2 from the germline V gene are SGDLS and YYNGEE. This CDR3 region has 14 residues. The CDR3 loop is CASSVDHGVAEAFF. Written as DNA, the CDR3 is TGTGCCAGCAGCGTAGATCACGGTGTGGCTGAAGCTTTCTTT. The whole variable domain, remainder taken from reference TRBV9 and TRBJ1-1, is DSGVTQTPKHLITATGQRVTLRCSPRSGDLSVYWYQQSLDQGLQFLIQYYNGEERAKGNILERFSAQQFPDLHSELNLSSLELGDSALYFCASSVDHGVAEAFFGQGTRLTVV.